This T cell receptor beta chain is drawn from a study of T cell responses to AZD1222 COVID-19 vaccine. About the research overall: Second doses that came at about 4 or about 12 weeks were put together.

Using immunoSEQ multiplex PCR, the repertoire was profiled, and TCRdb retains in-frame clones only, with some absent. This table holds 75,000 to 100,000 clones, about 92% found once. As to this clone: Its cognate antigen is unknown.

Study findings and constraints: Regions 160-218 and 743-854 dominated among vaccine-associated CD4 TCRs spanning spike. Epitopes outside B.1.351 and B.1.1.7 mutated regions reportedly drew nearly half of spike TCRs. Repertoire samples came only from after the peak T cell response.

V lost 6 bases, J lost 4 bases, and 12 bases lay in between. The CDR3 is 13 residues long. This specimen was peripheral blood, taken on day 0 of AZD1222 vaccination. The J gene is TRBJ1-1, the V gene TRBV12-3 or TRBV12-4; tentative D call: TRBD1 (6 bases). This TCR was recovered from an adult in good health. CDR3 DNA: TGTGCCAGCAGGCAGGGAGGGGGCACTGAAGCTTTCTTT. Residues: CASRQGGGTEAFF.